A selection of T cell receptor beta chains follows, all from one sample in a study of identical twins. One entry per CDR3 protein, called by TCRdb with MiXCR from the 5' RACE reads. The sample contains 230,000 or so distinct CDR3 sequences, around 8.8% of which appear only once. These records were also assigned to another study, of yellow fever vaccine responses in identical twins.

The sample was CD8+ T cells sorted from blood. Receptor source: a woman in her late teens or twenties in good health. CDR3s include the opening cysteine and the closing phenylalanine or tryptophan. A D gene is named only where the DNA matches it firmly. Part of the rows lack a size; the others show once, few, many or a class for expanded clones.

DNA: TGTGCCAGCAGCTTAATTCCGACAGAGAGCTCCTACGAGCAGTACTTC
CDR3: CASSLIPTESSYEQYF
J: TRBJ2-7
D: NA
V: TRBV7-9
size: many

DNA: TGTGCCAGCTTCCGAGGGGGCGCTCAGTTCTTC
CDR3: CASFRGGAQFF
J: TRBJ2-1
D: TRBD1
V: TRBV11-2
size: few

DNA: TGTGCCAGCAGCCGAGGACTTTCCTACGAGCAGTACTTC
CDR3: CASSRGLSYEQYF
J: TRBJ2-7
D: NA
V: TRBV11-2
size: NA

DNA: TGTGCCAGCAGTTACTCGAACCCAGTAGGGAACCAGCAGTACTTC
CDR3: CASSYSNPVGNQQYF
J: TRBJ2-7
D: NA
V: TRBV6-2/TRBV6-3
size: few

DNA: TGCGCCAGCAGCTTGCTGGGGCCGGCTGATGGCTACACCTTC
CDR3: CASSLLGPADGYTF
J: TRBJ1-2
D: NA
V: TRBV5-1
size: few

DNA: TGCAGCGTTGAAGGACATTATAGCACAGATACGCAGTATTTT
CDR3: CSVEGHYSTDTQYF
J: TRBJ2-3
D: NA
V: TRBV29-1
size: NA

DNA: TGTGCCAGCAGCTTAAGGTCCGACAGGGTAGGGTCTGGGGCCAACGTCCTGACTTTC
CDR3: CASSLRSDRVGSGANVLTF
J: TRBJ2-6
D: TRBD1
V: TRBV11-1
size: NA

DNA: TGTGCCAGCAGCCCCCCCGACAGCTCTGGGGCCAACGTCCTGACTTTC
CDR3: CASSPPDSSGANVLTF
J: TRBJ2-6
D: NA
V: TRBV11-2
size: NA

DNA: TGTGCCAGCAGTCCAACAGAGGAGGGTCAGCCCCAGCATTTT
CDR3: CASSPTEEGQPQHF
J: TRBJ1-5
D: NA
V: TRBV27
size: NA

DNA: TGTGCCAGCAGCGAGACAGGGGGTCGGGAGACCCAGTACTTC
CDR3: CASSETGGRETQYF
J: TRBJ2-5
D: TRBD1
V: TRBV27
size: few

DNA: TGTGCCAGCAGTTCTAGCGGGAGGAGCTCCTACAATGAGCAGTTCTTC
CDR3: CASSSSGRSSYNEQFF
J: TRBJ2-1
D: TRBD2
V: TRBV2
size: NA

DNA: TGTGCCAGCAGCCCGAGGGGGGGACTAGCGGACAATGAGCAGTTCTTC
CDR3: CASSPRGGLADNEQFF
J: TRBJ2-1
D: TRBD2
V: TRBV28
size: NA

DNA: TGCAGTGCTAGGAGCAGTCACAACCGGGACGGATATAGCTACGAGCAGTACTTC
CDR3: CSARSSHNRDGYSYEQYF
J: TRBJ2-7
D: NA
V: TRBV20-1
size: many

DNA: TGTGCCAGCAGCTTAAGGACAGGGGGTGACACCTTC
CDR3: CASSLRTGGDTF
J: TRBJ1-2
D: TRBD1
V: TRBV5-6
size: few

DNA: TGTGCCAGCAGTTGGGGGTTTCGCTACGAGCAGTACTTC
CDR3: CASSWGFRYEQYF
J: TRBJ2-7
D: NA
V: TRBV27
size: NA

DNA: TGTGCCAGCAGTTTGGCCCTTCTGCCCTACGAGCAGTACTTC
CDR3: CASSLALLPYEQYF
J: TRBJ2-7
D: NA
V: TRBV27
size: NA

DNA: TGTGCCAGCAGCCCGAACCGCGAAGGGACTAGCGTCTACAATGAGCAGTTCTTC
CDR3: CASSPNREGTSVYNEQFF
J: TRBJ2-1
D: TRBD2
V: TRBV12-3/TRBV12-4
size: NA

DNA: TGCAGCGTTGAGGTGGTAACCGGGACGATTTTACAAGAGACCCAGTACTTC
CDR3: CSVEVVTGTILQETQYF
J: TRBJ2-5
D: NA
V: TRBV29-1
size: few

DNA: TGCGCCAGCACCTCGAAGGTGGGGGAGCAGTACTTC
CDR3: CASTSKVGEQYF
J: TRBJ2-7
D: NA
V: TRBV10-2
size: NA

DNA: TGTGCCAGCAGTGACCGGGACCACCCAAATGAGCAGTTCTTC
CDR3: CASSDRDHPNEQFF
J: TRBJ2-1
D: NA
V: TRBV6-4
size: NA

DNA: TGTGCCAGCAGTTCCGGACTAGCGGGGGTCGAGCAGTACTTC
CDR3: CASSSGLAGVEQYF
J: TRBJ2-7
D: TRBD2
V: TRBV12-3/TRBV12-4
size: many

DNA: TGTGCCAGCAGTTACGACGGGACAGGGTTCTACGAGCAGTACTTC
CDR3: CASSYDGTGFYEQYF
J: TRBJ2-7
D: TRBD1
V: TRBV6-5
size: few

DNA: TGTGCCACCAGCACCGAACCTCCCGGGGGCTACACCTTC
CDR3: CATSTEPPGGYTF
J: TRBJ1-2
D: NA
V: TRBV15
size: many

DNA: TGCGCCAGCAGCCCGGGGACTAGCGGAGAAAACATTCAGTACTTC
CDR3: CASSPGTSGENIQYF
J: TRBJ2-4
D: TRBD2
V: TRBV4-1
size: NA

DNA: TGTGCCAGCATTTTTTCGGGGGCCTACAATGAGCAGTTCTTC
CDR3: CASIFSGAYNEQFF
J: TRBJ2-1
D: NA
V: TRBV28
size: many

DNA: TGTGCCAGCAGCCGTCACCCAGATACGCAGTATTTT
CDR3: CASSRHPDTQYF
J: TRBJ2-3
D: NA
V: TRBV7-9
size: few

DNA: TGTGCCAGCAGTCCCTACGCGGAACAGGGGACCTACGAGCAGTACTTC
CDR3: CASSPYAEQGTYEQYF
J: TRBJ2-7
D: TRBD1
V: TRBV27
size: NA

DNA: TGTGCCAGCAGCTTAGGGTATCCGGGCGGGGCTTACTTC
CDR3: CASSLGYPGGAYF
J: TRBJ2-5
D: NA
V: TRBV7-2
size: NA

DNA: TGTGCCAGCAGTCGACCGGGACAGGGATCCGGCAATGAGCAGTTCTTC
CDR3: CASSRPGQGSGNEQFF
J: TRBJ2-1
D: TRBD1
V: TRBV12-3/TRBV12-4
size: few

DNA: TGTGCCACCAGCGAGAGCGGCTGGTCAGGAACCGGGGAGCTGTTTTTT
CDR3: CATSESGWSGTGELFF
J: TRBJ2-2
D: NA
V: TRBV15
size: few

DNA: TGTGCCACCACAACTAGGACTAGCGGGACCGATAGCTACGAGCAGTACTTC
CDR3: CATTTRTSGTDSYEQYF
J: TRBJ2-7
D: TRBD2
V: TRBV6-2/TRBV6-3
size: NA

DNA: TGTGCCAGCAGGAAAAGCAGCTCACCCCTCCACTTT
CDR3: CASRKSSSPLHF
J: TRBJ1-6
D: NA
V: TRBV7-9
size: few

DNA: TGTGCCAGCAGTCCAGACGGATCGTATCAGCCCCAGCATTTT
CDR3: CASSPDGSYQPQHF
J: TRBJ1-5
D: NA
V: TRBV28
size: many

DNA: TGCAGCGTTGACTCCGGCAGGGAGATGTCCTACGAGCAGTACTTC
CDR3: CSVDSGREMSYEQYF
J: TRBJ2-7
D: NA
V: TRBV29-1
size: NA

DNA: TGCAGCGCGGGAACAGGGACTGAACCAGATACGCAGTATTTT
CDR3: CSAGTGTEPDTQYF
J: TRBJ2-3
D: NA
V: TRBV29-1
size: many

DNA: TGTGCCAGCAGCTGGGTAGCGGAGGCCCAAGAGACCCAGTACTTC
CDR3: CASSWVAEAQETQYF
J: TRBJ2-5
D: NA
V: TRBV7-9
size: few

DNA: TGTGCCAGCAGCTTACCGGGACTAGCGTACAATGAGCAGTTCTTC
CDR3: CASSLPGLAYNEQFF
J: TRBJ2-1
D: TRBD2
V: TRBV7-2
size: NA

DNA: TGTGCCAGCAGGCCACCCGGAGAATGGACCCAGTACTTC
CDR3: CASRPPGEWTQYF
J: TRBJ2-5
D: NA
V: TRBV27
size: few

DNA: TGTGCCAGCAGTGAATATGGGGTTGCAGATACGCAGTATTTT
CDR3: CASSEYGVADTQYF
J: TRBJ2-3
D: NA
V: TRBV25-1
size: NA

DNA: TGTGCCAGCAGTTTATATCCCGGGCAGGGGCAAGAGACCCAGTACTTC
CDR3: CASSLYPGQGQETQYF
J: TRBJ2-5
D: NA
V: TRBV27
size: many